A selection of T cell receptor beta chains follows, all from one sample in a study of blood T cell repertoires in COVID-19. The method was immunoSEQ multiplex PCR; TCRdb's version includes in-frame clones alone and lacks a portion of them. The repertoire holds around 230,000 clones, about 90% seen once, with more than 6% in the top ten. Source material: peripheral blood. All receptors derive from a man between 60 and 75 years old who had recovered from COVID-19. Both conserved end residues are part of each CDR3. The D gene is left open where the match is weak. Only part of the rows carry a size: once, few, many, or a class if the clone is expanded.

TRBJ1-1 NA NA TRBV6-5 CASSLYRVGTEAFF TGTGCCAGCAGTTTATACAGGGTGGGGACTGAAGCTTTCTTT
TRBJ1-1 NA NA TRBV6-5 CASSSDKGDAEAFF TGTGCCAGCAGTTCCGATAAGGGGGACGCTGAAGCTTTCTTT
TRBJ2-7 NA NA TRBV28 CASSEIQGRSSYEQYF TGTGCCAGCAGCGAAATACAGGGCCGAAGCTCCTACGAGCAGTACTTC
TRBJ2-5 few TRBD1 TRBV4-2 CASSPSVDREETQYF TGTGCCAGCAGCCCCTCTGTGGACAGGGAAGAGACCCAGTACTTC
TRBJ1-2 NA NA TRBV10-3 CAISEVGYGYTF TGTGCCATCAGTGAGGTCGGTTATGGCTACACCTTC
TRBJ2-3 NA NA TRBV7-2 CASSWDREDTQYF TGTGCCAGCAGCTGGGACCGGGAGGATACGCAGTATTTT
TRBJ1-5 NA NA TRBV30 CAWSYPAGNQPQHF TGTGCCTGGAGTTACCCAGCGGGTAATCAGCCCCAGCATTTT
TRBJ1-4 NA TRBD1 TRBV12-5 CASALRQGLNEKLFF TGTGCTAGTGCCCTACGACAGGGCCTTAATGAAAAACTGTTTTTT
TRBJ1-4 NA NA TRBV14 CASSLIDSNEKLFF TGTGCCAGCAGCCTAATTGACAGTAACGAAAAACTGTTTTTT
TRBJ2-7 NA TRBD1 TRBV6-5 CASRRPGQGTYEQYF TGTGCCAGCAGGCGCCCGGGACAGGGTACCTACGAGCAGTACTTC
TRBJ2-3 NA TRBD1 TRBV5-6 CASSLGRGSTDTQYF TGTGCCAGCAGCTTGGGCAGGGGGAGCACAGATACGCAGTATTTT
TRBJ1-4 NA TRBD1 TRBV15 CATSRGQGGNEKLFF TGTGCCACCAGCAGAGGACAGGGGGGTAATGAAAAACTGTTTTTT
TRBJ1-2 NA TRBD1 TRBV3-1/TRBV3-2 CASSFPGQIYGYTF TGTGCCAGCAGCTTTCCGGGACAGATTTATGGCTACACCTTC
TRBJ1-2 NA NA TRBV19 CASSISVNYGYTF TGTGCCAGTAGTATATCCGTCAACTATGGCTACACCTTC
TRBJ1-6 NA NA TRBV14 CASSLGRTGGSPLHF TGTGCCAGCAGCCTCGGTAGGACGGGAGGTTCACCCCTCCACTTT
TRBJ2-4 NA NA TRBV5-6 CASSLPLTGGQGQYF TGTGCCAGCAGCTTGCCCTTAACGGGGGGCCAGGGACAGTACTTC
TRBJ2-1 few TRBD2 TRBV5-4 CASSYGLAVHNEQFF TGTGCCAGCAGCTACGGACTAGCGGTCCACAATGAGCAGTTCTTC
TRBJ1-4 NA NA TRBV6-5 CASSPGNHEKLFF TGTGCCAGCAGTCCCGGGAACCATGAAAAACTGTTTTTT
TRBJ2-1 once TRBD2 TRBV28 CASKRGGSYNEQFF TGTGCCAGCAAGCGGGGGGGCTCCTACAATGAGCAGTTCTTC
TRBJ2-3 NA TRBD2 TRBV6-5 CASSRGLRGGDTQYF TGTGCCAGCAGTCGGGGGCTACGGGGGGGAGATACGCAGTATTTT